Presented here are 22 T cell receptor beta chains from one specimen sequenced in a study of OX40 agonist ivuxolimab in advanced cancers. Sequencing used immunoSEQ multiplex PCR; TCRdb keeps in-frame clones, though not all of them. Here the sample spans about 45,000 clones, roughly 86% being singletons. This material consisted of CD4+ or CD8+ T cells sorted from blood, taken in a trial of the OX40 agonist ivuxolimab. These receptors all come from an adult with an advanced solid tumor such as melanoma, head and neck, liver or kidney cancer.

This clone was seen a few times. This chain links TRBV10-1 with TRBJ2-7, with D perhaps matching TRBD1 (6 bases). Trimming shortened V by 6 bases and J by 6 bases, and 12 bases separated the two germline ends. Germline values: CDR1 WNHNN, CDR2 SYGVQD (reference sequence). The CDR3 sequence is 12 residues long. The CDR3 sequence: CASRQGRIEQYF. CDR3 bases: TGCGCCAGCAGACAGGGCCGGATCGAGCAGTACTTC.

The chain couples TRBV19 to TRBJ2-2; D is undetermined. The CDR3 runs to 16 residues. Germline V gives CDR1 LNHDA, CDR2 SQIVND (reference sequence). Trimming took 3 bases from V and 7 from J, leaving 18 bases between them. CDR3 DNA sequence: TGTGCCAGTAGTATTTGGGTATCGGGTCGGGTCGGGGAGCTGTTTTTT. Its translation: CASSIWVSGRVGELFF.

This clone was seen just once. This chain uses TRBV27 with TRBJ2-2; D is uncertain. There are 15 residues in the CDR3. Germline V gene lookup returns CDR1 MNHEY and CDR2 SMNVEV (reference sequence). The ends were cut back, 5 bases at V and 1 base at J, with 11 bases in the middle. The CDR3 region has the DNA TGTGCCAGCAGTACAGAATCCCGGAACACCGGGGAGCTGTTTTTT. Translation gives CASSTESRNTGELFF.

This sequence joins TRBV7-2 and TRBJ2-1, with TRBD2 matching 7 bases. The J segment lost 10 bases and the V segment lost 8 bases, leaving 14 bases of the junction unmatched. CDR3 length equals 14 residues. The germline V gene encodes CDR1 SGHTA and CDR2 FQGNSA. CDR3 loop: CASSLGTTLLEQFF. As DNA, the CDR3 is TGTGCCAGCTCCTTAGGGACTACCCTGTTGGAGCAGTTCTTC.

V is TRBV2 and J is TRBJ1-3; no definite D call. V dropped 0 bases and J dropped 3 bases, with 0 bases sitting between them. Germline loops: CDR1 SNHLY, CDR2 FYNNEI. The CDR3 loop spans 12 amino acids. This chain's CDR3 is CASSEAGNTIYF. For the CDR3, the DNA is TGTGCCAGCAGTGAAGCTGGAAACACCATATATTTT.

The gene calls are TRBV6-5 and TRBJ2-5; 9 bases fit TRBD2. Trimming took 7 bases from V and 2 from J; bases not matched to a gene: 5. The germline CDR1 and CDR2 sequences are MNHEY and SVGAGI. The CDR3 consists of 14 residues. The CDR3 spells CASTKSGRQETQYF. CDR3 DNA: TGTGCCAGCACCAAAAGCGGGAGGCAAGAGACCCAGTACTTC.

The CDR3 is CASSKAATNEKLFF. DNA of the CDR3: TGTGCCAGCAGCAAGGCGGCAACTAATGAAAAACTGTTTTTT. The V gene is TRBV5-5, the J gene TRBJ1-4; D not resolved. The V and J ends lost 4 bases and 0 bases respectively, with 7 bases between them. Germline V gene sequence: CDR1 SGHKS, CDR2 YYEKEE (reference sequence). The CDR3 has 14 residues.

This clone was seen a handful of times. The DNA for the CDR3 is TGTGCCACCAGCAGAGATGGGCGGGAGACCCAGTACTTC. Translating it yields CATSRDGRETQYF. J is TRBJ2-5 and V is TRBV15; no firm D call. Germline values: CDR1 LNHNV, CDR2 YYDKDF (reference sequence). CDR3 length: 13 amino acids. V shed 0 bases and J shed 5 bases, with 7 bases lying between them. Drawing the rest from reference TRBV15 and TRBJ2-5, the complete variable domain is DAMVIQNPRYQVTQFGKPVTLSCSQTLNHNVMYWYQQKSSQAPKLLFHYYDKDFNNEADTPDNFQSRRPNTSFCFLDIRSPGLGDTAMYLCATSRDGRETQYFGPGTRLLVL.

V gene TRBV7-8 combines with J gene TRBJ1-5; the D gene is possibly TRBD1 (5 bases). Germline V gene lookup returns CDR1 SGHVS and CDR2 FQNEAQ. Deletions cut 6 bases from V and 2 bases from J, with 17 bases between. The CDR3 is 16 amino acids. The CDR3 nucleotides are TGTGCCAGCAGTCCCCAGGGTAGGTTTGGCAATCAGCCCCAGCATTTT. Translating gives CASSPQGRFGNQPQHF.

This clone was seen a handful of times. CDR3 sequence reads: CATIGLSGPYEQYF. CDR3 coding DNA: TGTGCCACTATCGGGCTCTCGGGTCCCTACGAGCAGTACTTC. The chain has TRBV27 and TRBJ2-7; D is uncertain. The CDR3 runs to 14 residues. The germline V gene encodes CDR1 MNHEY and CDR2 SMNVEV (reference sequence). V was pared by 10 bases and J by 2 bases, with 18 bases between.

This clone was seen once. The CDR3 DNA reads TGTGCCAGCAGCCCTATTCGAGCTACAGATACGCAGTATTTT. It codes for CASSPIRATDTQYF. J is TRBJ2-3 and V is TRBV2; no definite D call. Per germline, CDR1 SNHLY and CDR2 FYNNEI. The CDR3 has 14 residues. V lost 6 bases and J lost 3, with 13 bases in between.

The chain carries TRBV5-6 and TRBJ1-1, with D tentatively TRBD1 (5 bases). The CDR3 spans 15 residues. Germline V gives CDR1 SGHDT, CDR2 YYEEEE. Trimming shortened V by 0 bases and J by 7 bases, and 16 bases separated the two germline ends. The CDR3 sequence is CASSLEGGVVVEAFF. As DNA, the CDR3 is TGTGCCAGCAGCTTGGAGGGAGGGGTTGTGGTTGAAGCTTTCTTT.

The chain employs TRBV6-6 and TRBJ2-7; TRBD1 matches 8 bases. J gave up 5 bases and V 6 bases, and 6 bases lay outside the gene matches. The CDR3 runs 13 residues. CDR1 is MNHNY and CDR2 is SVGAGI in the germline V gene (reference sequence). CDR3 sequence (DNA): TGTGCCAGCAGCCACGGACAGGGCCACGAGCAGTACTTC. Its protein product is CASSHGQGHEQYF.

The J gene is TRBJ2-3, the V gene TRBV11-1; 12 nucleotides align to TRBD2. CDR1 and CDR2 from the germline V gene are SGHAT and FQDESV (reference sequence). CDR3 size: 18 residues. The V segment lost 3 bases and the J segment 1 base; nucleotides outside the gene matches: 8. The CDR3 protein is CASSFTLAGGPRTDTQYF. The DNA for the CDR3 is TGTGCCAGCAGCTTCACGCTAGCGGGAGGGCCCCGCACAGATACGCAGTATTTT.

This clone was recorded only once. The chain's CDR3 is CASTHGVGTSGSVADTQYF. For the CDR3, the DNA is TGTGCCAGCACCCACGGGGTGGGGACTAGCGGGAGTGTCGCAGATACGCAGTATTTT. This chain connects TRBV7-9 to TRBJ2-3; 14 positions agree with TRBD2. The J segment lost 4 bases and the V segment lost 7 bases, leaving 16 bases of the junction unmatched. CDR3 size: 19 residues. Germline V gives CDR1 SEHNR, CDR2 FQNEAQ (reference sequence).

The chain couples TRBV18 to TRBJ1-1; no clear D. Germline values: CDR1 KGHSH, CDR2 LQKENI. The CDR3 runs to 15 residues. V was clipped by 3 bases and J by 2 bases, with 13 bases between them. The CDR3 bases are TGTGCCAGCTCACCCGAAACAGACCTAAACACTGAAGCTTTCTTT. Translating it yields CASSPETDLNTEAFF.

The chain is built from TRBV7-9 and TRBJ1-1, with D tentatively TRBD1 (5 bases). Trimming pared 2 bases from V and 3 bases from J, leaving 10 bases between. From germline, CDR1 is SEHNR and CDR2 FQNEAQ (reference sequence). The CDR3 runs to 14 residues. CDR3 DNA sequence: TGTGCCAGCAGCTTAACTGCAGGGTACACTGAAGCTTTCTTT. It yields the protein CASSLTAGYTEAFF.

The rearrangement uses TRBV9 and TRBJ2-2, with 9 bases aligning to TRBD2. V gave up 5 bases and J gave up 1 base; unmatched junction bases: 3. Germline-derived CDR1 and CDR2 are SGDLS and YYNGEE. The CDR3 is made up of 15 amino acids. The CDR3 loop is CASRSSGENTGELFF. The CDR3 DNA reads TGTGCCAGCAGGTCTAGCGGGGAGAACACCGGGGAGCTGTTTTTT. The variable domain in full, with the rest retrieved from reference TRBV9 and TRBJ2-2, is DSGVTQTPKHLITATGQRVTLRCSPRSGDLSVYWYQQSLDQGLQFLIQYYNGEERAKGNILERFSAQQFPDLHSELNLSSLELGDSALYFCASRSSGENTGELFFGEGSRLTVL.

The gene calls are TRBV2 and TRBJ2-1; 8 bases match TRBD2. CDR3 size: 13 residues. In germline, CDR1 is SNHLY, CDR2 FYNNEI. V gave up 10 bases and J gave up 9 bases; unmatched junction bases: 11. This CDR3 is CANHRTSYGEQFF. The DNA of the CDR3 is TGTGCCAATCACCGGACTAGCTATGGTGAGCAGTTCTTC.

This chain uses TRBV7-8 with TRBJ2-1; tentative D call: TRBD2 (6 bases). The CDR3 sequence is 15 residues long. V was cut by 5 bases and J by 4 bases, with 15 bases left in between. Germline CDR1 and CDR2: SGHVS and FQNEAQ. The CDR3 sequence: CASSQKEGEYNEQFF. Here the CDR3 DNA reads TGTGCCAGCAGCCAAAAGGAGGGAGAATACAATGAGCAGTTCTTC.

Note on this clone: One junction end does not reproduce the germline sequence, and a read error may be involved. The chain employs TRBV15 and TRBJ2-7; the D gene could be TRBD1 or TRBD2 (5 bases each). CDR3 size: 14 residues. Germline CDR1 reads LNHNV; CDR2 reads YYDKDF (reference sequence). CDR3 region: CATSRGDALYGQYF. The CDR3 coding sequence is TGTGCCACCAGCCGTGGGGACGCACTCTACGGGCAGTACTTC.

V usage is TRBV6-1 and J usage is TRBJ2-5; 11 positions agree with TRBD2. The germline gives CDR1 MNHNS, CDR2 SASEGT. With V trimmed by 6 bases and J by 9 bases, 9 bases remained unmatched. CDR3 length: 14 amino acids. This CDR3 is CASRSGLADQAQYF. CDR3 nucleotide sequence: TGTGCCAGCAGGTCGGGACTAGCGGATCAGGCCCAGTACTTC.